This TCR beta chain derives from a study of T-cell reconstitution after alpha-beta-depleted transplantation in children. This clonotype was seen repeatedly, ten times or more. Antigen: not known. The CDR3 runs to 13 residues. Germline trimming cut 4 bases from V and 7 bases from J; bases unmatched to any gene: 6. Germline V gene lookup returns CDR1 ENHRY and CDR2 SYGVKD. Study outcomes and limitations: The main origin of T-cell counts and diversity one year after transplant was newly produced T cells. Roughly two months post-transplant, alpha-beta T cells reportedly originated from several hundred graft clones that had expanded. High day-60 TCRbeta diversity in some patients came from surviving recipient T cells and thymic progenitors.

Library preparation (for TCRbeta) was performed with unique molecular identifiers. MiXCR, run by TCRdb on the PCR reads, gives a single entry per CDR3 protein. This table holds about 170,000 distinct CDR3 sequences, around 10% found once. The sequence was obtained from a boy aged 2 to 10 with acute myeloid leukemia, due to receive a stem cell transplant. This chain joins TRBV10-3 and TRBJ1-2, with 7 nucleotides matching TRBD1. Sample: PBMCs, taken before TCRalphabeta/CD19-depleted stem cell transplant. CDR3 residues: CAISGQGGGGYTF. DNA of the CDR3: TGTGCCATCAGTGGACAGGGTGGGGGTGGCTACACCTTC.